This T cell receptor (beta chain) derives from a study of blood T cell repertoires in COVID-19. Original processing methods: For nucleated cells, counts were estimated from reference gene primer amplification. The method was immunoSEQ multiplex PCR; TCRdb's version includes in-frame clones alone and lacks a portion of them. V and J calls and clone size follow that table, whereas D and trimming were derived from the DNA. Counted here are about 78,000 clones, over 75% occurring once; the ten biggest clones make up less than 10%. Sequenced sample: peripheral blood. The source is a human donor in a cohort sampled during active COVID-19.

The CDR3 loop is CASSLGGRAEAFF. The DNA of the CDR3 is TGTGCCAGCTCACTGGGGGGTCGCGCTGAAGCTTTCTTT. The chain employs TRBV18 and TRBJ1-1; D may be TRBD1 (5 bases). Deletions cut 4 bases from V and 6 bases from J, with 12 bases between. The CDR3 runs to 13 residues. Looked up from germline, CDR1 is KGHSH and CDR2 is LQKENI.